The source of this TCR beta chain is a study of shared clonotypes between healthy human individuals. The germline V gene encodes CDR1 GTSNPN and CDR2 SVGIG (reference sequence). V was pared by 2 bases and J by 2 bases, with 3 bases of the junction left unmatched. The CDR3 runs 14 residues. The data were produced by immunoSEQ multiplex PCR, yet TCRdb's version contains in-frame clones alone and is incomplete. This sample has approximately 1,500,000 clones, with roughly 96% found just once. The sequence derives from a man aged 25-45 years in good health. The sample was naive CD4+ T cells sorted from blood. The subset denotes: CD45RA+ positively selected. This rearrangement joins TRBV30 to TRBJ1-5; 7 bases line up with TRBD1. The CDR3 sequence is CAWSRGPGNQPQHF. The CDR3 nucleotides are TGTGCCTGGAGTAGGGGGCCCGGCAATCAGCCCCAGCATTTT. Full variable domain (outside the CDR3, taken from reference TRBV30 and TRBJ1-5): SQTIHQWPATLVQPVGSPLSLECTVEGTSNPNLYWYRQAAGRGLQLLFYSVGIGQISSEVPQNLSASRPQDRQFILSSKKLLLSDSGFYLCAWSRGPGNQPQHFGDGTRLSIL.